Sequencing of this T cell receptor beta chain was carried out in a study of response to subunit inactivated influenza vaccine. Study-wide points: Each seasonal influenza vaccination recruits few new T cells, the authors suggested.

Details on this clonotype: The antigen remains undetermined.

TCRdb independently ran MiXCR on the RT-PCR reads; one entry per CDR3 protein. Here the sample spans around 520,000 distinct CDR3 sequences, about 25% being singletons. V was clipped by 6 bases and J by 0 bases, with 19 bases between them. Per germline, CDR1 LGHNA and CDR2 YSLEER. CDR3 size: 17 residues. The chain combines TRBV4-3 with TRBJ2-3; D may be TRBD2 (6 bases). Specimen: CD4+ T cells sorted from PBMCs, collected 5 to 6 days after vaccination. The clonotype comes from a man aged 45-60 years who received an inactivated influenza vaccine. The CDR3 coding sequence is TGCGCCAGCAGTAGCCAAGTTGGTGGGGGGAGCACAGATACGCAGTATTTT. Translation gives CASSSQVGGGSTDTQYF.